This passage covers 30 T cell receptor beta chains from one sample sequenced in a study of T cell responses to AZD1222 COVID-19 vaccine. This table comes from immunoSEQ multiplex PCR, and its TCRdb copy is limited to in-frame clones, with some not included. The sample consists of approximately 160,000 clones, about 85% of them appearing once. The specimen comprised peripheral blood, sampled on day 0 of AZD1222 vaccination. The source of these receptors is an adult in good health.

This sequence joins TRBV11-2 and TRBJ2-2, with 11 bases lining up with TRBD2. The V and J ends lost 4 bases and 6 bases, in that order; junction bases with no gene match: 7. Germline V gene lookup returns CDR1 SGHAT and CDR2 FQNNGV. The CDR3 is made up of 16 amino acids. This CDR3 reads CASSYTSGSSAGELFF. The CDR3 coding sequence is TGTGCCAGCAGCTACACTAGCGGGAGTTCGGCCGGGGAGCTGTTTTTT. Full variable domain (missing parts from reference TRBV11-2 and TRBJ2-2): EAGVAQSPRYKIIEKRQSVAFWCNPISGHATLYWYQQILGQGPKLLIQFQNNGVVDDSQLPKDRFSAERLKGVDSTLKIQPAKLEDSAVYLCASSYTSGSSAGELFFGEGSRLTVL.

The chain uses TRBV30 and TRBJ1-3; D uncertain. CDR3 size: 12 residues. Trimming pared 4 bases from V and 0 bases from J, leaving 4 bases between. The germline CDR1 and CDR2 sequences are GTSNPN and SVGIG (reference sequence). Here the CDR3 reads CAWTHSGNTIYF. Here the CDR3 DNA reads TGTGCCTGGACCCACTCTGGAAACACCATATATTTT.

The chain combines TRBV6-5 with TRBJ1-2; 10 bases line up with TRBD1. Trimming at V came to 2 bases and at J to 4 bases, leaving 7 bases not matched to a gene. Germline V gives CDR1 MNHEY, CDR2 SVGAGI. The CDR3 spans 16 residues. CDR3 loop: CASSYRSGQGPYGYTF. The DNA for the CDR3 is TGTGCCAGCAGTTACCGCTCGGGACAGGGGCCCTATGGCTACACCTTC.

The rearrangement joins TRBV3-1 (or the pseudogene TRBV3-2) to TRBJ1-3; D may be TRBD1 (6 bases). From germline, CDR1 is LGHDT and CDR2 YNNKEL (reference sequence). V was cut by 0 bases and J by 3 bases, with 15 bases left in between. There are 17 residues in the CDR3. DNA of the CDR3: TGTGCCAGCAGCCAAGATTCGGCAGGGGTGGGTGGAAACACCATATATTTT. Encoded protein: CASSQDSAGVGGNTIYF.

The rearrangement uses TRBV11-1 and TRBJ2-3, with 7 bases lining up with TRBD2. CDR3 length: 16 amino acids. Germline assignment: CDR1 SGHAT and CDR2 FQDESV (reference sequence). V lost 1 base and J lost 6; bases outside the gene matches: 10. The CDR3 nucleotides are TGTGCCAGCAGCTTAGGAACCGGGATCGGGGGGGATACGCAGTATTTT. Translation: CASSLGTGIGGDTQYF.

The CDR3: CASTPFLGLYEQYF. CDR3 nucleotides: TGTGCCAGCACCCCTTTTTTGGGGCTCTACGAGCAGTACTTC. The genes are TRBV2 and TRBJ2-7, with a weak D call TRBD1 (5 bases). The V gene lost 7 bases and the J gene lost 3 bases, with 16 bases spanning the gap. The CDR3 is made up of 14 amino acids. Germline values: CDR1 SNHLY, CDR2 FYNNEI.

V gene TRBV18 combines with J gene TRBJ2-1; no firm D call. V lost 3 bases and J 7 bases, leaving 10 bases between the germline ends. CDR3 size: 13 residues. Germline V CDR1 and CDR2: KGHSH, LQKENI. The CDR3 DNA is TGTGCCAGCTCACCTTTTAGGGAAAATGAGCAGTTCTTC. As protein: CASSPFRENEQFF. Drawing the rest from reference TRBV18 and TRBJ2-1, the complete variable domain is NAGVMQNPRHLVRRRGQEARLRCSPMKGHSHVYWYRQLPEEGLKFMVYLQKENIIDESGMPKERFSAEFPKEGPSILRIQQVVRGDSAAYFCASSPFRENEQFFGPGTRLTVL.

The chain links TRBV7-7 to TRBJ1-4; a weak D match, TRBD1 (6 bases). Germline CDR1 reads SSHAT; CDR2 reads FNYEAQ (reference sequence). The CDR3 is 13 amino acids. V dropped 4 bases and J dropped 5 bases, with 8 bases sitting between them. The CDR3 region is CASSYGQNEKLFF. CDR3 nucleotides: TGTGCCAGCAGCTACGGACAGAATGAAAAACTGTTTTTT.

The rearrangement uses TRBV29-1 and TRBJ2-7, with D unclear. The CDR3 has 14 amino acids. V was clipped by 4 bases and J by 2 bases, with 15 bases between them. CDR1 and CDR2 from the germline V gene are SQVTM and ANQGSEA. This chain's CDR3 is CSVVLWTGAYEQYF. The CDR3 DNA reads TGCAGCGTTGTATTGTGGACGGGTGCCTACGAGCAGTACTTC.

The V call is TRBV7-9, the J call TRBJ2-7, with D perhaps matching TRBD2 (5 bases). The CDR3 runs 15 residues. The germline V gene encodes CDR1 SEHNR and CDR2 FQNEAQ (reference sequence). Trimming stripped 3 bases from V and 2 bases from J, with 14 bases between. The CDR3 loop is CASSLRTDSTYEQYF. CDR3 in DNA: TGTGCCAGCAGCTTGAGGACTGACTCTACCTACGAGCAGTACTTC.

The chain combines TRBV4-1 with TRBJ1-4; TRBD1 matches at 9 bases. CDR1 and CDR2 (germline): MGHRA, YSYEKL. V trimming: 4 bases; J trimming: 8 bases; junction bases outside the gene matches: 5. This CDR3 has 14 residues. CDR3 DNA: TGCGCCAGCAGCCCGGGACAGGGATCCGAAAAACTGTTTTTT. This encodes CASSPGQGSEKLFF.

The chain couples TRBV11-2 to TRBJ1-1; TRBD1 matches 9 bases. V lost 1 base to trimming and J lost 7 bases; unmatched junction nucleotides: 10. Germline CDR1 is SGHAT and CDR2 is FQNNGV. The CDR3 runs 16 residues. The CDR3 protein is CASSLAPSTGGNEAFF. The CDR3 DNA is TGTGCCAGCAGCTTAGCCCCTTCGACAGGGGGAAATGAAGCTTTCTTT.

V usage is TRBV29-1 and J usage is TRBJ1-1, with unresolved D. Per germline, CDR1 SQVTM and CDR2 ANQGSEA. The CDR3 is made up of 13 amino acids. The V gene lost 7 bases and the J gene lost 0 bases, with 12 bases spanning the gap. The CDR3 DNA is TGCAGCGCTAAACTGGGAATGAACACTGAAGCTTTCTTT. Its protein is CSAKLGMNTEAFF. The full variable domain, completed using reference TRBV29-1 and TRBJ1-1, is SAVISQKPSRDICQRGTSLTIQCQVDSQVTMMFWYRQQPGQSLTLIATANQGSEATYESGFVIDKFPISRPNLTFSTLTVSNMSPEDSSIYLCSAKLGMNTEAFFGQGTRLTVV.

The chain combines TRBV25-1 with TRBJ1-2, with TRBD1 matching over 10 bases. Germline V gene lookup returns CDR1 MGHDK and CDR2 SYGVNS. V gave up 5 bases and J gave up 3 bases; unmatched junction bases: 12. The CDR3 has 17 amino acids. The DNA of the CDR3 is TGTGCCAGCAGTCTCCAGCAGCCGGGACAGGGGTACTATGGCTACACCTTC. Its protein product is CASSLQQPGQGYYGYTF.

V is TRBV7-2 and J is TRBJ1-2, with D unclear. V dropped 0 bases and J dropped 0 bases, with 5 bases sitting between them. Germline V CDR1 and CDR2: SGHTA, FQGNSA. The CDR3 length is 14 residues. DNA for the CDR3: TGTGCCAGCAGCTTAGCCGGGGCTAACTATGGCTACACCTTC. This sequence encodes CASSLAGANYGYTF.

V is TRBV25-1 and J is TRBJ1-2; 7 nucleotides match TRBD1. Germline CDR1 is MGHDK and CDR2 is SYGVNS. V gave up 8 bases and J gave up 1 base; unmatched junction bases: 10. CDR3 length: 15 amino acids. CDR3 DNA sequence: TGTGCCAGCGGGGGGACAGTGCGGAGTAACTATGGCTACACCTTC. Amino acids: CASGGTVRSNYGYTF.

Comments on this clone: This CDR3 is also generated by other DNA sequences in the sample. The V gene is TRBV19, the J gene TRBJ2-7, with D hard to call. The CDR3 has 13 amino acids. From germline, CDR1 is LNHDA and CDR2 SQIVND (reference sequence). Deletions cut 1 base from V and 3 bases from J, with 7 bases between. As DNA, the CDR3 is TGTGCCAGTAGTATAGGCAGCAACTACGAGCAGTACTTC. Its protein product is CASSIGSNYEQYF.

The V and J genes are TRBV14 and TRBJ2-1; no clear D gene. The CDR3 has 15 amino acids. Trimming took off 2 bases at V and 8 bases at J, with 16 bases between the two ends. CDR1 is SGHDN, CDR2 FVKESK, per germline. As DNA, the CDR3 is TGTGCCAGCAGCCAATTAGTATCCCGAGTGGATGAGCAGTTCTTC. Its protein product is CASSQLVSRVDEQFF. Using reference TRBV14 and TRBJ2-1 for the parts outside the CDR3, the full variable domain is EAGVTQFPSHSVIEKGQTVTLRCDPISGHDNLYWYRRVMGKEIKFLLHFVKESKQDESGMPNNRFLAERTGGTYSTLKVQPAELEDSGVYFCASSQLVSRVDEQFFGPGTRLTVL.

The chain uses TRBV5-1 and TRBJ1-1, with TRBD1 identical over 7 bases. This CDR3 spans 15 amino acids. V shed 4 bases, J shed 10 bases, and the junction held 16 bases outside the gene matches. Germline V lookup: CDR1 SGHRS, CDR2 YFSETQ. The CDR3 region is CASSVSGTAFQGAFF. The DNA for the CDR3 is TGCGCCAGCAGCGTATCTGGGACAGCCTTCCAGGGAGCTTTCTTT.

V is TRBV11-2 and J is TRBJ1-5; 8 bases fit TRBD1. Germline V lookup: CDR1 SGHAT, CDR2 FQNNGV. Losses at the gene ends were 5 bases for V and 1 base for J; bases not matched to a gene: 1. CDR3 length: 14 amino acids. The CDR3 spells CASSRTGSNQPQHF. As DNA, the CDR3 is TGTGCCAGCAGCCGGACAGGGAGCAATCAGCCCCAGCATTTT.

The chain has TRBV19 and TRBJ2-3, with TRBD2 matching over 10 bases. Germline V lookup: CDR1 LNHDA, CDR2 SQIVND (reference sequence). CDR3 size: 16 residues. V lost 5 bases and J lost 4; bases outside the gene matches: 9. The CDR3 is CASSVNPGLAPDTQYF. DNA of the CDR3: TGTGCCAGTAGTGTGAACCCGGGACTAGCGCCAGATACGCAGTATTTT.

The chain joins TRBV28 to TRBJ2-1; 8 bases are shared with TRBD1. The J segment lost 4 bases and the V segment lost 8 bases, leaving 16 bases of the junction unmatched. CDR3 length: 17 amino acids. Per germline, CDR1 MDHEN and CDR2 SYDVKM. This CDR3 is CASLQRTGFRPYNEQFF. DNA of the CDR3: TGTGCCAGCCTACAGCGGACAGGGTTTAGGCCATACAATGAGCAGTTCTTC.

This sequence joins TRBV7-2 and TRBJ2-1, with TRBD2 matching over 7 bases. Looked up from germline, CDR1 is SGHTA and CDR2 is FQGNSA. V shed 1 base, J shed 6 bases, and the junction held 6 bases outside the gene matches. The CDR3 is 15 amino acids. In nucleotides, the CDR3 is TGTGCCAGCAGCTTAGAACTGCTAGCGGCCAATGAGCAGTTCTTC. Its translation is CASSLELLAANEQFF.

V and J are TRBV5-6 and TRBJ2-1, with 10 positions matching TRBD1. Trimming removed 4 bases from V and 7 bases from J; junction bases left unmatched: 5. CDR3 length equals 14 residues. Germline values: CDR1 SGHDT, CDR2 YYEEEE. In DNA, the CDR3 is TGTGCCAGCAGCCTTCCGGGACAGGGGAATGAGCAGTTCTTC. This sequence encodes CASSLPGQGNEQFF. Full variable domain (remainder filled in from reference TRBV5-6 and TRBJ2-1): DAGVTQSPTHLIKTRGQQVTLRCSPKSGHDTVSWYQQALGQGPQFIFQYYEEEERQRGNFPDRFSGHQFPNYSSELNVNALLLGDSALYLCASSLPGQGNEQFFGPGTRLTVL.

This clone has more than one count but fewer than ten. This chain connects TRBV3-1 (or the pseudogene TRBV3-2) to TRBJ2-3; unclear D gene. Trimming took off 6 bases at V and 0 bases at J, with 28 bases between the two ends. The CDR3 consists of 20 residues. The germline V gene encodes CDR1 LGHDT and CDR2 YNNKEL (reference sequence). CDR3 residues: CASSNFRPSARNSSTDTQYF. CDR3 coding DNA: TGTGCCAGCAGTAACTTCCGGCCCAGCGCAAGGAATTCCAGCACAGATACGCAGTATTTT.

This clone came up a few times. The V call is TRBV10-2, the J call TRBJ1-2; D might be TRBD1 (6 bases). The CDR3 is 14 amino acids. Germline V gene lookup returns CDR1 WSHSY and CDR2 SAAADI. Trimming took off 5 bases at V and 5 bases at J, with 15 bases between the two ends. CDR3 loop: CASSPLGAGYGYTF. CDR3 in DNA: TGCGCCAGCAGTCCCTTGGGGGCGGGGTATGGCTACACCTTC.

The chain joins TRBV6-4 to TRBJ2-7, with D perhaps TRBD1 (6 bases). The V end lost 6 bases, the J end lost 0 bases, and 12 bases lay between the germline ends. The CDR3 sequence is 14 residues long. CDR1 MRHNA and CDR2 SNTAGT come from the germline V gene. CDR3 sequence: CASRKDSSSYEQYF. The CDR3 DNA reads TGTGCCAGCAGAAAGGACAGTAGCTCCTACGAGCAGTACTTC.

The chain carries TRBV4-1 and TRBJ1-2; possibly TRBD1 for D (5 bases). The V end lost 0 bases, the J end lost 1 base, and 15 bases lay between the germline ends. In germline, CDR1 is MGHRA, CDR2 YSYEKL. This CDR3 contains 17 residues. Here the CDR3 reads CASSQDPGQKINYGYTF. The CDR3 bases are TGCGCCAGCAGCCAAGATCCGGGGCAGAAAATTAACTATGGCTACACCTTC.

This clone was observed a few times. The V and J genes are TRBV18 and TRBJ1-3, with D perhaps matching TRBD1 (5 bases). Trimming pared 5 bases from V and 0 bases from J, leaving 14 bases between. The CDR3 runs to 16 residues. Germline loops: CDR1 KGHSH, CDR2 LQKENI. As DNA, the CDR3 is TGTGCCAGCTCATCCGGGACGACTTTCTCTGGAAACACCATATATTTT. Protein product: CASSSGTTFSGNTIYF. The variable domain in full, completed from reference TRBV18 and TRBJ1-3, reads NAGVMQNPRHLVRRRGQEARLRCSPMKGHSHVYWYRQLPEEGLKFMVYLQKENIIDESGMPKERFSAEFPKEGPSILRIQQVVRGDSAAYFCASSSGTTFSGNTIYFGEGSWLTVV.

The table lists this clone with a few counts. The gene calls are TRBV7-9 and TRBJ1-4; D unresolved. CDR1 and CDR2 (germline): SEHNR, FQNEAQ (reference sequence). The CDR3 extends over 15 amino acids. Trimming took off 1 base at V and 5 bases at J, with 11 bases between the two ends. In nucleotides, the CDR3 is TGTGCCAGCAGCTTAGTCGGTGCTCCGAATGAAAAACTGTTTTTT. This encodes CASSLVGAPNEKLFF.